A single sample is the source of the 27 T cell receptor beta chains below, sequenced in a study of blood T cell repertoires in COVID-19. TCRdb's table, derived via immunoSEQ multiplex PCR, lists solely in-frame clones and lacks some. The sample records some 13,000 clones, about 88% being singletons. The source material was peripheral blood. All receptors come from an elderly man with acute or convalescent COVID-19.

The chain uses TRBV6-5 and TRBJ2-7; D not resolved. Germline lookup yields CDR1 MNHEY and CDR2 SVGAGI. This CDR3 comprises 11 residues. The germline V and J ends were trimmed by 6 bases and 0 bases, with 3 bases remaining between them. The CDR3 loop reads CASSRSYEQYF. CDR3 nucleotide sequence: TGTGCCAGCAGCCGCTCCTACGAGCAGTACTTC.

The chain couples TRBV10-3 to TRBJ2-1, with 8 bases matching TRBD2. The germline CDR1 and CDR2 sequences are ENHRY and SYGVKD. Trimming at V came to 0 bases and at J to 3 bases, leaving 13 bases not matched to a gene. The CDR3 length is 19 residues. The CDR3 sequence is CAISESITPGGRRYNEQFF. CDR3 nucleotide sequence: TGTGCCATCAGTGAGTCGATCACGCCAGGCGGGAGGCGCTACAATGAGCAGTTCTTC.

This chain uses TRBV7-3 with TRBJ2-2; D remains ambiguous. This CDR3 comprises 13 residues. Germline values: CDR1 SGHTA, CDR2 FQGTGA. V lost 2 bases and J 8 bases, leaving 9 bases between the germline ends. The CDR3 sequence: CASSLLSAGELFF. The DNA of the CDR3 is TGTGCCAGCAGCTTACTCAGCGCAGGGGAGCTGTTTTTT.

The V call is TRBV11-2, the J call TRBJ1-2, with 9 bases lining up with TRBD1. Trimming removed 5 bases from V and 6 bases from J; junction bases left unmatched: 7. Germline CDR1 and CDR2: SGHAT and FQNNGV. The CDR3 has 14 residues. This chain's CDR3 is CASSLGGDRDGYTF. CDR3 sequence (DNA): TGTGCCAGCAGCCTCGGGGGGGACAGGGATGGCTACACCTTC.

This chain uses TRBV5-6 with TRBJ1-6; D gene unclear. This CDR3 has 15 residues. Germline V CDR1 and CDR2: SGHDT, YYEEEE. V lost 4 bases to trimming and J lost 6 bases, with 14 bases between them. Written as DNA, the CDR3 is TGTGCCAGCAGCATTGTTTTCGGGATTAATTCACCCCTCCACTTT. Its translation: CASSIVFGINSPLHF.

V usage is TRBV15 and J usage is TRBJ2-2; D is unresolved. CDR1 LNHNV and CDR2 YYDKDF come from the germline V gene (reference sequence). With 3 bases removed from V and 4 bases from J, the gap between germline ends came to 12 bases. The CDR3 consists of 15 residues. CDR3 DNA sequence: TGTGCCACCAGCAGTGATCAGAGGCGCACCGGGGAGCTGTTTTTT. Translated: CATSSDQRRTGELFF. The variable domain in full, completed from reference TRBV15 and TRBJ2-2, reads DAMVIQNPRYQVTQFGKPVTLSCSQTLNHNVMYWYQQKSSQAPKLLFHYYDKDFNNEADTPDNFQSRRPNTSFCFLDIRSPGLGDTAMYLCATSSDQRRTGELFFGEGSRLTVL.

This chain links TRBV18 with TRBJ2-2, with D possibly matching TRBD2 (5 bases). Trimming shortened V by 3 bases and J by 6 bases, and 11 bases separated the two germline ends. The CDR3 runs to 14 residues. Germline V gene lookup returns CDR1 KGHSH and CDR2 LQKENI. For the CDR3, the DNA is TGTGCCAGCTCACCTTCCGTGAGGGCCGGGGAGCTGTTTTTT. It is translated as CASSPSVRAGELFF.

The chain combines TRBV5-4 with TRBJ1-2; TRBD1 matches 9 bases. This CDR3 is built from 14 residues. The J segment lost 5 bases and the V segment lost 3 bases, leaving 5 bases of the junction unmatched. The germline V gene encodes CDR1 SGHNT and CDR2 YYREEE (reference sequence). CDR3 region: CASSWMTGGYGYTF. DNA for the CDR3: TGTGCCAGCAGCTGGATGACAGGGGGGTATGGCTACACCTTC.

The CDR3 region has the DNA TGTGCCAGCAGCCTGACAGCCTACGAGCAGTACTTC. Amino acids: CASSLTAYEQYF. The rearrangement uses TRBV14 and TRBJ2-7; D is perhaps TRBD1 (5 bases). Deletions cut 4 bases from V and 2 bases from J, with 6 bases between. Germline V gene lookup returns CDR1 SGHDN and CDR2 FVKESK. The CDR3 length is 12 residues.

The rearrangement joins TRBV19 to TRBJ1-5; 8 bases are shared with TRBD1. V lost 4 bases to trimming and J lost 1 base; unmatched junction nucleotides: 0. Germline CDR1 and CDR2: LNHDA and SQIVND (reference sequence). The CDR3 contains 14 residues. The CDR3 here is CASSRTGSNQPQHF. Here the CDR3 DNA reads TGTGCCAGTAGTAGGACAGGGAGCAATCAGCCCCAGCATTTT.

This rearrangement joins TRBV10-3 to TRBJ1-5; 7 positions match TRBD1. The CDR3 is 15 amino acids. Trimming removed 1 base from V and 6 bases from J; junction bases left unmatched: 6. Germline V gene data show CDR1 as ENHRY and CDR2 as SYGVKD. The CDR3 bases are TGTGCCATCAGTGAGTTCCGGCAGGGGGTTCAGCCCCAGCATTTT. Its translation: CAISEFRQGVQPQHF.

The CDR3 nucleotides read TGTGCCAGCAGCTTCCGGGGACTCAACTACGAGCAGTACTTC. Translation gives CASSFRGLNYEQYF. The genes are TRBV11-3 and TRBJ2-7; TRBD2 is a possible D gene (6 bases). This CDR3 is 14 amino acids long. Germline V lookup: CDR1 SGHNT, CDR2 YENEEA. Trimming cost V 3 bases and J 3 bases, with 12 bases left between them.

The J gene is TRBJ2-1, the V gene TRBV6-1; a possible D gene is TRBD1 (5 bases). Between the trimmed V and J ends, which lost 1 base and 1 base, there was a span of 8 bases. This CDR3 contains 15 residues. CDR1 is MNHNS, CDR2 SASEGT, per germline. The CDR3 protein is CASSEGGRSYNEQFF. The CDR3 nucleotides read TGTGCCAGCAGTGAAGGGGGCAGGTCCTACAATGAGCAGTTCTTC.

The chain combines TRBV5-1 with TRBJ2-3, with TRBD2 identical over 7 bases. CDR1 is SGHRS and CDR2 is YFSETQ in the germline V gene. V lost 0 bases and J lost 6; bases outside the gene matches: 10. This CDR3 has 16 residues. The CDR3 coding sequence is TGCGCCAGCAGCTTGGGGCTCCTAGCGGCGACCGATACGCAGTATTTT. It is translated as CASSLGLLAATDTQYF.

The chain carries TRBV5-4 and TRBJ1-2; 8 positions agree with TRBD1. The CDR3 runs to 14 residues. V shed 1 base, J shed 7 bases, and the junction held 6 bases outside the gene matches. Germline CDR1 SGHNT, CDR2 YYREEE (reference sequence). The CDR3 DNA reads TGTGCCAGCAGCTTGTACCAGGGGGCAGTTGGCTACACCTTC. Its translation is CASSLYQGAVGYTF. The full variable domain, with the rest looked up from reference TRBV5-4 and TRBJ1-2, is ETGVTQSPTHLIKTRGQQVTLRCSSQSGHNTVSWYQQALGQGPQFIFQYYREEENGRGNFPPRFSGLQFPNYSSELNVNALELDDSALYLCASSLYQGAVGYTFGSGTRLTVV.

The gene calls are TRBV19 and TRBJ2-1; 9 nucleotides line up with TRBD2. V lost 7 bases to trimming and J lost 1 base; unmatched junction nucleotides: 2. CDR1 is LNHDA, CDR2 SQIVND, per germline (reference sequence). This CDR3 region has 14 residues. The CDR3: CASKAGGSYNEQFF. CDR3 bases: TGTGCCAGTAAGGCGGGAGGGTCCTACAATGAGCAGTTCTTC.

The chain has TRBV5-1 and TRBJ2-7; D might be TRBD2 (5 bases). The V end lost 0 bases, the J end lost 1 base, and 11 bases lay between the germline ends. There are 15 residues in the CDR3. Germline V gene lookup returns CDR1 SGHRS and CDR2 YFSETQ. This CDR3 is CASSLAGGFSYEQYF. As DNA, the CDR3 is TGCGCCAGCAGCTTGGCCGGCGGGTTTTCCTACGAGCAGTACTTC.

The chain employs TRBV25-1 and TRBJ2-2; D is possibly TRBD1 (5 bases). Trimming shortened V by 5 bases and J by 1 base, and 8 bases separated the two germline ends. This CDR3 comprises 14 residues. Germline assignment: CDR1 MGHDK and CDR2 SYGVNS. The CDR3 coding sequence is TGTGCCAGCAGTAACACAGGGAACACCGGGGAGCTGTTTTTT. This codes for CASSNTGNTGELFF.

The chain joins TRBV19 to TRBJ2-3, with TRBD2 matching over 9 bases. With V trimmed by 4 bases and J by 1 base, 6 bases remained unmatched. Germline CDR1 LNHDA, CDR2 SQIVND (reference sequence). CDR3 length: 16 amino acids. CDR3 sequence reads: CASSTSGRRGTDTQYF. The CDR3, as DNA: TGTGCCAGTAGTACGAGCGGGAGGAGGGGCACAGATACGCAGTATTTT.

This clone has just a few counts. This CDR3 is also generated by other DNA sequences in the sample. The J gene is TRBJ2-7, the V gene TRBV4-1, with a possible D match to TRBD2 (6 bases). The germline V and J ends were trimmed by 3 bases and 4 bases, with 16 bases remaining between them. Germline V gene sequence: CDR1 MGHRA, CDR2 YSYEKL. The CDR3 totals 15 residues. Written as DNA, the CDR3 is TGCGCCAGCAGCCAGCCCGAACTAGCCTCTTACGAGCAGTACTTC. Translation gives CASSQPELASYEQYF.

The chain couples TRBV3-1 (or the pseudogene TRBV3-2) to TRBJ1-1, with TRBD1 matching over 9 bases. Per the germline V gene, CDR1 is LGHDT and CDR2 is YNNKEL (reference sequence). This CDR3 contains 16 residues. After removal of 9 bases from V and 0 bases from J, the junction contained 11 bases not matched to a gene. The CDR3 sequence is CASTRQGGRLNTEAFF. Written as DNA, the CDR3 is TGTGCCAGTACACGACAGGGGGGCCGATTGAACACTGAAGCTTTCTTT.

This chain uses TRBV7-9 with TRBJ2-1; TRBD2 matches 11 bases. V was pared by 4 bases and J by 5 bases, with 10 bases of the junction left unmatched. Germline V CDR1 and CDR2: SEHNR, FQNEAQ (reference sequence). The CDR3 length is 17 residues. The CDR3 region is CASSSTPLAGGDNEQFF. The CDR3 nucleotides are TGTGCCAGCAGCTCAACCCCTCTAGCGGGAGGTGACAATGAGCAGTTCTTC.

The J gene is TRBJ2-1, the V gene TRBV5-1; tentative D call: TRBD1 (6 bases). CDR1 and CDR2 (germline): SGHRS, YFSETQ. V gave up 5 bases and J gave up 6 bases, with 18 bases separating them. The CDR3 is 15 amino acids. CDR3 coding DNA: TGCGCCAGCAGTCTAGGGGGTTCTACCCCCAATGAGCAGTTCTTC. Amino acids: CASSLGGSTPNEQFF.

The V gene is TRBV11-2, the J gene TRBJ1-6; D gene unclear. Germline-derived CDR1 and CDR2 are SGHAT and FQNNGV. The CDR3 length is 13 residues. V lost 3 bases and J 9 bases, leaving 9 bases between the germline ends. The CDR3 DNA is TGTGCCAGCAGCTTCTGGGCCGCTTCACCCCTCCACTTT. Translation: CASSFWAASPLHF.

This rearrangement joins TRBV30 to TRBJ1-1; 9 positions match TRBD1. The junction had 0 bases not matched to a gene; V was cut back by 0 bases and J by 4 bases. The CDR3 consists of 13 residues. In germline, CDR1 is GTSNPN, CDR2 SVGIG (reference sequence). In DNA form, the CDR3 reads TGTGCCTGGAGTGTGACAGGGGGCACTGAAGCTTTCTTT. It codes for CAWSVTGGTEAFF.

The chain combines TRBV6-5 with TRBJ2-1; D ambiguous. The CDR3 length is 12 residues. V gave up 5 bases and J gave up 5 bases, with 7 bases separating them. The V gene's germline CDR1 is MNHEY and CDR2 SVGAGI. The CDR3 DNA is TGTGCCAGCAGTACAGCTAACAATGAGCAGTTCTTC. It is translated as CASSTANNEQFF.

This sequence joins TRBV6-1 and TRBJ1-1; 7 bases match TRBD1. V shed 4 bases, J shed 5 bases, and the junction held 13 bases outside the gene matches. Germline CDR1 reads MNHNS; CDR2 reads SASEGT. The CDR3 consists of 16 residues. The CDR3 loop reads CASSVPGGGPKTEAFF. The CDR3 DNA sequence: TGTGCCAGCAGTGTCCCTGGAGGGGGCCCAAAGACTGAAGCTTTCTTT.